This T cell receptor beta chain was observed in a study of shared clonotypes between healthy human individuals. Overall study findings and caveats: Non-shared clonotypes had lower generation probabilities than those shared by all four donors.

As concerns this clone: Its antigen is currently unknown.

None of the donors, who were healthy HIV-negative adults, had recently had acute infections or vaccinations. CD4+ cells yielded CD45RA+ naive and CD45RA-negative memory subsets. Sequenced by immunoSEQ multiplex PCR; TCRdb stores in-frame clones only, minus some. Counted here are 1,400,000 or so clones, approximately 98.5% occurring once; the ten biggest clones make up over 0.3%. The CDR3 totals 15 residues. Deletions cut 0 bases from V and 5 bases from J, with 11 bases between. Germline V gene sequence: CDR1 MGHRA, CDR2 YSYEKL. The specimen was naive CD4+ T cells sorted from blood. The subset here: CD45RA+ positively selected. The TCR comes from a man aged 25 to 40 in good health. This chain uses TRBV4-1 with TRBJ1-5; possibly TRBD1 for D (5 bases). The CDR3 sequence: CASSQEGQAYQPQHF. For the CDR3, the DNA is TGCGCCAGCAGCCAAGAGGGGCAGGCCTATCAGCCCCAGCATTTT.